This entry concerns a single TCR beta chain. This receptor's antigen is unknown. Given the absence of the conserved phenylalanine or tryptophan at the CDR3 end, a read error is likely. Amplification of TCR beta CDR3 regions was carried out from RNA transcripts. For the first round of RT-PCR on the TCR CDR3, the HTBI primer set was used together with the Qiagen OneStep RT-PCR kit. Libraries were constructed in a second round of multiplex PCR, after which size selection and purification were performed. Paired-end sequencing of the libraries was performed with 100 bp reads on an Illumina HiSeq2000. As for the authors' bioinformatics: SOAPnuke was used to process the raw data, with reads discarded if the reads contained adapters or uncalled bases, had a mean Phred below 15, or lacked an exact constant-primer or identifier match. High-quality paired reads were merged using COPE v1.2.5, and each unique nucleotide sequence was defined as a clonotype. MiTCR v1.1 was used to align the clonotypes against IMGT TRBV, TRBD and TRBJ reference segments. The analysis included only V-J combinations with a frequency above 0.0001, which together covered about 99% of the repertoires. The TCS score was defined as F50 (clonal expansion) divided by E x V (chaos), with BLOSUM62-based TCRdist calculated between CDR3 peptides within each V-J. Welch's t-statistics and random forest reduced around 550 V-J features to 10 to 15, which were used in a naive Bayes classifier (R e1071). Thyroid-blood repertoire similarity was quantified with the Morisita-Horn index. The public reads were reanalyzed by TCRdb: fastp trimming at Q25, MiXCR alignment, in-frame beta chains only. Each CDR3 protein gets just one entry, which takes the most common genes and DNA from the rows behind it. The V and J calls shown here were made by TCRdb, not taken from the authors' results. The sample profile shows about 570,000 distinct CDR3 sequences; around 42% of them were found once. The top ten clonotypes cover around 20% of the sample.

The record originates from a study of T cells in Graves' hyperthyroidism and ophthalmopathy (dated by TCRdb to between 2018 and 2021). General notes on the study: To identify distinguishing TCR V-J signatures, a discovery cohort of 100 patients was used, comprising 40 to 45 with Graves' ophthalmopathy and 57 with stable Graves' hyperthyroidism. The paper reports TCR Vbeta CDR3 sequencing of fewer than 150 peripheral blood samples: around 45 ophthalmopathy, fewer than 85 hyperthyroidism and some 17 progressor patients. Once sampling was done, hyperthyroidism patients were given methimazole at a starting dose of 30 mg daily, whereas ophthalmopathy patients were given high-dose intravenous methylprednisolone. Whether ophthalmopathy could be predicted prospectively was tested in an independent validation cohort made up of 18 to 20 hyperthyroidism patients plus 17 patients who later progressed to ophthalmopathy. The study also compared thyroid tissue and blood T-cell repertoires from over 5 Graves' hyperthyroidism patients. The 90 or so discovery patients were randomly split 7:3 into training and test sets. Findings and caveats that apply to the study as a whole: Most expanded thyroid clonotypes (frequency above 0.001) were also detected in blood, a finding suggesting that blood repertoires may reflect thyroid immune responses. In validation, the model predicted progression to ophthalmopathy with about 71% sensitivity and 72% to 85% specificity, a median of 6.5 months before onset. A model built on a 13 V-J signature distinguished ophthalmopathy from stable hyperthyroidism, reaching about 88% sensitivity and 81.08% specificity in cross-validation and 80%/75% in testing. No statistical method was used to fix the sample size in advance, and group allocation was not hidden from the investigators.

CDR1 and CDR2 (SGHAT, FQNNGV) derive from the germline V gene. Between the V and J ends, shortened by 5 bases and 7 bases respectively, the junction contains 12 bases. Including both end residues, the CDR3 is 13 amino acids long. Of all the DNA, just the CDR3 is kept, 39 bases in frame from base 1. Patients with uncontrolled infections, other autoimmune diseases, pregnancy or lactation were excluded. Diagnoses relied on clinical symptoms, serum thyroxine and TRAb, thyroid ultrasound and orbital computed tomography. Trizol reagent was used to extract total RNA, and RNA quality was then checked on an Agilent 2100 Bioanalyzer.

The sequence was collected from an adult woman with Graves' disease, either hyperthyroidism or ophthalmopathy (not recorded which). The sequence is built from TRBV11-2 and TRBJ1-5; there is no confident call for the D gene. Sequencing was performed on peripheral blood or thyroid tissue (not recorded which). The CDR3 in this case is CASSQGGGQPQHS. The nucleotide sequence reads TGTGCCAGCAGCCAAGGCGGTGGGCAGCCCCAGCATTCA.